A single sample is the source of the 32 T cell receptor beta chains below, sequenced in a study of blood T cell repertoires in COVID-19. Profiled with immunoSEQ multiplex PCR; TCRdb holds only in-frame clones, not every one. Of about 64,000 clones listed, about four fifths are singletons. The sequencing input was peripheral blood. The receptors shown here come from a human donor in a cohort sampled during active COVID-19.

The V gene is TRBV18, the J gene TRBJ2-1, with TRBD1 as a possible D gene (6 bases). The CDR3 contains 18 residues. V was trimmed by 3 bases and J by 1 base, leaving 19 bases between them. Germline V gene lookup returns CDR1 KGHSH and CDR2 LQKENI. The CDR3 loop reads CASSPLARHRESYNEQFF. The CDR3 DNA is TGTGCCAGCTCACCCTTAGCTCGGCACAGGGAATCCTACAATGAGCAGTTCTTC.

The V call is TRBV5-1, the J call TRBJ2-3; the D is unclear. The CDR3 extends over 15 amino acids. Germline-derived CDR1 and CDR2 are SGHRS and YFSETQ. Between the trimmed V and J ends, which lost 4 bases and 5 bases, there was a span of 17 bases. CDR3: CASSPQTSAQDTQYF. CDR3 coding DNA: TGCGCCAGCAGCCCTCAGACATCCGCCCAAGATACGCAGTATTTT.

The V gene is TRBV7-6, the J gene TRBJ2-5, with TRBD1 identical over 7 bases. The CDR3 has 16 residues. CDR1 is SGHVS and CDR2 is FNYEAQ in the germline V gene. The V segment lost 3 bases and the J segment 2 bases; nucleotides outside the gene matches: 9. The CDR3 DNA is TGTGCCAGCAGCTTGGGGGACAGTTCATGGCAAGAGACCCAGTACTTC. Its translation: CASSLGDSSWQETQYF.

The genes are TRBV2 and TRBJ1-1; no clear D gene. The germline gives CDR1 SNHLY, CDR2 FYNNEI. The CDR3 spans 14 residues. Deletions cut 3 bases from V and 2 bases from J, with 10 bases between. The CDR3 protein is CASSDVAGNTEAFF. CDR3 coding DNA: TGTGCCAGCAGTGACGTGGCAGGAAACACTGAAGCTTTCTTT.

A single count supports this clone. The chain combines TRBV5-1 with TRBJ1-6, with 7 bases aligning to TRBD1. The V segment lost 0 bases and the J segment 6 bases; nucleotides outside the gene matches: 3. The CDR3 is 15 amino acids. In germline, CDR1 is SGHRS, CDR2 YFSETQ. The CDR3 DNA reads TGCGCCAGCAGCTTGGCGACAGGGAGTAATTCACCCCTCCACTTT. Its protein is CASSLATGSNSPLHF.

The CDR3 sequence is CASSQDRWLGSEAFF. CDR3 in DNA: TGCGCCAGCAGCCAAGATCGATGGCTGGGCAGTGAAGCTTTCTTT. The J gene is TRBJ1-1, the V gene TRBV4-3; no definite D call. Trimming took off 0 bases at V and 7 bases at J, with 15 bases between the two ends. The CDR3 contains 15 residues. CDR1 is LGHNA and CDR2 is YSLEER in the germline V gene.

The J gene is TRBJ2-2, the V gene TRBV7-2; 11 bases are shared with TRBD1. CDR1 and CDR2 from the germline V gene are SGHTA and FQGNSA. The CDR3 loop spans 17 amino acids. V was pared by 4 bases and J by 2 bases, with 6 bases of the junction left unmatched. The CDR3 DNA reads TGTGCCAGCAGCTCCCGGACAGGGGGCGCCAACACCGGGGAGCTGTTTTTT. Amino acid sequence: CASSSRTGGANTGELFF.

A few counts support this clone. CDR3 protein: CASSSRLAGGANTGELFF. The CDR3 coding sequence is TGTGCCAGCAGTTCCAGACTAGCGGGGGGCGCCAACACCGGGGAGCTGTTTTTT. The chain uses TRBV27 and TRBJ2-2; 13 bases are shared with TRBD2. J gave up 2 bases and V 4 bases, and 7 bases lay outside the gene matches. The CDR3 runs to 18 residues. In germline, CDR1 is MNHEY, CDR2 SMNVEV (reference sequence).

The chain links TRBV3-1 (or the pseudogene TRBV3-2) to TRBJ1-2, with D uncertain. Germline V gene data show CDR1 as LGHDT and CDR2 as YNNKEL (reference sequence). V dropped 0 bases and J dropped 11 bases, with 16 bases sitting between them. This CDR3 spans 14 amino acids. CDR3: CASSQERPPLRYTF. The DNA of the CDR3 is TGTGCCAGCAGCCAAGAGCGGCCCCCCCTCCGGTACACCTTC.

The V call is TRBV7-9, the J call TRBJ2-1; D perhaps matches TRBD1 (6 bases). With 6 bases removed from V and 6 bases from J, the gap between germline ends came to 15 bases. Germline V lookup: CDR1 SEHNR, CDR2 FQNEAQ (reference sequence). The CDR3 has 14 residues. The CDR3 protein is CASSDGGRANEQFF. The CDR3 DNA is TGTGCCAGCAGTGATGGGGGCCGGGCCAATGAGCAGTTCTTC.

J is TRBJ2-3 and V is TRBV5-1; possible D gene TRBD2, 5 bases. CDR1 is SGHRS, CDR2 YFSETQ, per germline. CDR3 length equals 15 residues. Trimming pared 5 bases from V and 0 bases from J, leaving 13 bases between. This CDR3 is CASRFGVPSTDTQYF. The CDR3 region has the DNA TGCGCCAGCAGATTCGGGGTACCTAGCACAGATACGCAGTATTTT.

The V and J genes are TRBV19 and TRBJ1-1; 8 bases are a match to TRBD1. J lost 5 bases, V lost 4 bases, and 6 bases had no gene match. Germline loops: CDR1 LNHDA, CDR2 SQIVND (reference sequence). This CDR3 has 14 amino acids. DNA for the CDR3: TGTGCCAGTAGTAGACAGGGGTTGGGGACTGAAGCTTTCTTT. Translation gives CASSRQGLGTEAFF.

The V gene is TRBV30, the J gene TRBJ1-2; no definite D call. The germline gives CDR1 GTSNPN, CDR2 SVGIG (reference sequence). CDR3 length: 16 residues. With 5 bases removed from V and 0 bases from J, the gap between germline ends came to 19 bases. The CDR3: CAWGATVALTNYGYTF. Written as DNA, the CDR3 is TGTGCCTGGGGCGCCACGGTCGCCCTGACTAACTATGGCTACACCTTC.

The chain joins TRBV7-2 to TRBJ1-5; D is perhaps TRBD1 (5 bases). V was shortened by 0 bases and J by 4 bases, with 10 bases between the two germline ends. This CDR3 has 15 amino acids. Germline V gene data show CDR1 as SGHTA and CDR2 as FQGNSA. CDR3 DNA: TGTGCCAGCAGCTTAGCGTTACGGGGGAATCAGCCCCAGCATTTT. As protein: CASSLALRGNQPQHF.

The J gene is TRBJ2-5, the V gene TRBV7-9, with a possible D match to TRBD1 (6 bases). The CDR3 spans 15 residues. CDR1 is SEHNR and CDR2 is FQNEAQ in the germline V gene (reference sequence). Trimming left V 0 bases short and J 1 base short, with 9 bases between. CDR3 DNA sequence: TGTGCCAGCAGCTTAGCTGCAGGGGTCCAAGAGACCCAGTACTTC. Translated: CASSLAAGVQETQYF.

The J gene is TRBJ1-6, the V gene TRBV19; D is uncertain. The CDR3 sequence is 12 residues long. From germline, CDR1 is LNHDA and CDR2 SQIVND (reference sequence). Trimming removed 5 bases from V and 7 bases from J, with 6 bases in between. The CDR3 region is CASSEGNSPLHF. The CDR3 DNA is TGTGCCAGTAGTGAGGGAAATTCACCCCTCCACTTT.

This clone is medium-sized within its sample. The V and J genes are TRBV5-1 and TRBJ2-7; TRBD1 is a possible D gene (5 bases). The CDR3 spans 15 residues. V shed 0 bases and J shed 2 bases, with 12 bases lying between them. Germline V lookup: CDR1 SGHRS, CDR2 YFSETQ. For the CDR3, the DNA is TGCGCCAGCAGCTTGGAGCAGGGCCAGGCCTACGAGCAGTACTTC. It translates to CASSLEQGQAYEQYF.

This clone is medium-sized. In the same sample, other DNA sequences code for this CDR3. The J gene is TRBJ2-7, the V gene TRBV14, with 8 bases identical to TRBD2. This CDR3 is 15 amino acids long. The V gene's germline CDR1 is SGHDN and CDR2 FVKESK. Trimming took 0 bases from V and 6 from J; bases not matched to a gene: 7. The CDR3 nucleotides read TGTGCCAGCAGCCAAGACCCAGCGGGGGTTTCCGAGCAGTACTTC. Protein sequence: CASSQDPAGVSEQYF.

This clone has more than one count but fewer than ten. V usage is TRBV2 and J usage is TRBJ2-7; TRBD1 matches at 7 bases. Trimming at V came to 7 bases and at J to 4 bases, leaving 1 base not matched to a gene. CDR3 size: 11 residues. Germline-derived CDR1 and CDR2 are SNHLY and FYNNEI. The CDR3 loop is CASKTGYEQYF. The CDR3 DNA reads TGTGCCAGCAAGACAGGGTACGAGCAGTACTTC.

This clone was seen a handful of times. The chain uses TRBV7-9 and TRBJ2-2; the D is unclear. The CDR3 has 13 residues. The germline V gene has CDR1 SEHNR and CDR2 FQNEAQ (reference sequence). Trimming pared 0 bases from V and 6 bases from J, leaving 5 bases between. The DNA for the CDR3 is TGTGCCAGCAGCTTAGCCGGGTCCGGGGAGCTGTTTTTT. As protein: CASSLAGSGELFF.

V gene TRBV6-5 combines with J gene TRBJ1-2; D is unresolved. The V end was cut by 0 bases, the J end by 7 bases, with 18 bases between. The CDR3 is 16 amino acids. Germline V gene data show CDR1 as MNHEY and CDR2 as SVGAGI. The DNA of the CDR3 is TGTGCCAGCAGTTACTCGCGGGGTAGGGCTACTGGTGGCTACACCTTC. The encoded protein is CASSYSRGRATGGYTF.

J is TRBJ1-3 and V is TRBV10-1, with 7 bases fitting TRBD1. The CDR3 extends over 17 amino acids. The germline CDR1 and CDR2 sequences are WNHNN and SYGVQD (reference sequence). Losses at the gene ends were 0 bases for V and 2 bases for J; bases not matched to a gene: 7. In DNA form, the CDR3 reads TGCGCCAGCAGTGAGTCCGGGATGACAGGGACTGGAAACACCATATATTTT. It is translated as CASSESGMTGTGNTIYF.

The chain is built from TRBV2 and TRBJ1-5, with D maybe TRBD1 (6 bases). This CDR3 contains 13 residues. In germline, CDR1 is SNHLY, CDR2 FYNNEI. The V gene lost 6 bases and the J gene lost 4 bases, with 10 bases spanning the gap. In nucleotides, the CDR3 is TGTGCCAGCAGGGTACAGGGTAATCAGCCCCAGCATTTT. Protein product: CASRVQGNQPQHF.

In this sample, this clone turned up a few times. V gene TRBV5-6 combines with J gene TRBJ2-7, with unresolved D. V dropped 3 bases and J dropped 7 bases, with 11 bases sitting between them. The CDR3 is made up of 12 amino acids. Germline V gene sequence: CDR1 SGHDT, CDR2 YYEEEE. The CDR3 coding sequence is TGTGCCAGCAGCTGGAGTAGAGGAGAGCAGTACTTC. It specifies CASSWSRGEQYF.

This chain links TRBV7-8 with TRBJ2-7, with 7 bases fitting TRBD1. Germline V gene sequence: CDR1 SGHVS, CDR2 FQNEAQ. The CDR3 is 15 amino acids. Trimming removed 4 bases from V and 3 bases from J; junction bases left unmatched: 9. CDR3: CASSSRDRRLYEQYF. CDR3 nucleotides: TGTGCCAGCAGCTCTAGGGACAGACGTCTCTACGAGCAGTACTTC.

The CDR3 protein is CASSPLAGDGETQYF. For the CDR3, the DNA is TGTGCCAGCAGTCCACTAGCGGGGGACGGGGAGACCCAGTACTTC. V gene TRBV2 combines with J gene TRBJ2-5, with 11 bases identical to TRBD2. CDR3 size: 15 residues. The V gene's germline CDR1 is SNHLY and CDR2 FYNNEI. Losses at the gene ends were 5 bases for V and 5 bases for J; bases not matched to a gene: 7.

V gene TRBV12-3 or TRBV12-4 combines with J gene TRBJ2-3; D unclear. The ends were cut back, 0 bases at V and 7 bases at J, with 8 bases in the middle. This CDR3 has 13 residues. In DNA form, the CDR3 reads TGTGCCAGCAGTTTAGCTACAGCTTATACGCAGTATTTT. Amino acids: CASSLATAYTQYF.

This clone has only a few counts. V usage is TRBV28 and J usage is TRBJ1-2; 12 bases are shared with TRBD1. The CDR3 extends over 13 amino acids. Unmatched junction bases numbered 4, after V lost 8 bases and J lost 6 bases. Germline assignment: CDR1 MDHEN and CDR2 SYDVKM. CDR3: CASRDRGRDGYTF. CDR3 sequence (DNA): TGTGCCAGCCGGGACAGGGGGCGCGATGGCTACACCTTC.

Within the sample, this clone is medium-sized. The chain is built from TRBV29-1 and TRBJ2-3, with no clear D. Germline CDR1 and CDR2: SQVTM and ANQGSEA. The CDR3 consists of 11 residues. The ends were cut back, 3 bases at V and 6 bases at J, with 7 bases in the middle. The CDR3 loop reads CSVDRWDTQYF. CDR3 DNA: TGCAGCGTTGACCGGTGGGATACGCAGTATTTT.

CDR3 nucleotides: TGTGCCAGCAGTACCCCTGGGCCGCAGTATTTT. The encoded protein is CASSTPGPQYF. The chain is built from TRBV9 and TRBJ2-3, with D unclear. The CDR3 runs to 11 residues. Trimming took 5 bases from V and 10 from J, leaving 11 bases between them. From germline, CDR1 is SGDLS and CDR2 YYNGEE.

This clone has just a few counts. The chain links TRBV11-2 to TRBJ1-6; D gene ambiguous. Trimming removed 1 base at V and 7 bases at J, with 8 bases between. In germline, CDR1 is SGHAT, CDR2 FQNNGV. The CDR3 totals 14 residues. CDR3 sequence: CASSLGGMNSPLHF. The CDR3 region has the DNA TGTGCCAGCAGCTTAGGAGGGATGAATTCACCCCTCCACTTT.

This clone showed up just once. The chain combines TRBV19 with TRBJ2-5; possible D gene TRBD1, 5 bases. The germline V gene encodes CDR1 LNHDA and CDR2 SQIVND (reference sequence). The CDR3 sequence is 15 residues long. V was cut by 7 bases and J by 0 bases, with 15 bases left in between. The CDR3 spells CASTLGAGNQETQYF. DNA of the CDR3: TGTGCCAGTACCCTTGGGGCAGGGAACCAAGAGACCCAGTACTTC.